This TCR beta chain was sequenced for a study of CD8 T cells in ankylosing spondylitis (dated by TCRdb to the late 2010s). Describing the broader study: T cell receptor beta repertoires were profiled in healthy donors and ankylosing spondylitis patients so that disease-linked TCR variants could be found. Peripheral blood samples were taken, and synovial fluid was additionally collected from ankylosing spondylitis patients. The full study cohort was made up of 20 to 25 ankylosing spondylitis patients and 108 healthy donors. Overall study results and their limits: The disease-linked clones showed a CD8+ phenotype and occurred at relatively low frequencies in peripheral blood. A TCR beta motif made up of seven or eight highly homologous amino acid variants appeared to be characteristic of blood from ankylosing spondylitis patients. The disease-linked clones were reported as significantly enriched in matched synovial fluid samples from ankylosing spondylitis patients. Some motif variants were previously reported in synovial fluid and blood of reactive arthritis patients, suggesting common disease-initiation mechanisms.

The CDR3 holds 15 amino acids from the cysteine to the phenylalanine. Only the CDR3 portion is preserved as DNA: 45 bases, with reading frame beginning at the first base. Trimmed from V: 5 bases; trimmed from J: 7 bases; junction bases lacking a gene match: 6. Sequencer: Illumina HiSeq 2500. Quantitative 5'-RACE with molecular barcodes was the method used to prepare the TCR beta libraries. The source study handled its data this way. A new computational method based on a probabilistic model of VDJ rearrangement was used to identify disease-linked TCR variants. Through fastp at Q25 and MiXCR, TCRdb rebuilt clones from the public reads, retaining in-frame beta chains. Merged by CDR3 protein, the rows form single entries marked with the most common genes and DNA. V and J calls and clone size were set by TCRdb, not the authors. Counted in this sample were about 700,000 distinct CDR3 sequences; roughly 19% of them appeared once. The ten largest account for approximately 18% of the sample.

Turning to this clonotype: The antigen it binds to is not known. The record has no base qualities; no much larger clone is one base away.

The sequencing input was blood, either unsorted or a sorted T cell fraction (not recorded which). The chain is assembled from TRBV12-3 or TRBV12-4 and TRBJ2-1, with 12 bases matching TRBD1. This clonotype was obtained from a male donor with ankylosing spondylitis. The CDR3 protein: CASSPRDRGQNEQFF. The sequenced DNA is TGTGCCAGCAGTCCCCGGGACAGGGGGCAGAATGAGCAGTTCTTC.